This entry is about one T cell receptor beta chain. Its antigen is not known. Generated by immunoSEQ multiplex PCR, the TCRdb table keeps only in-frame clones and is missing some. Of 45,000 or so clones in the sample, about 90% were seen once. The data were taken from a study of regulatory and conventional T cells in RAG deficiency. Genomic DNA came from blood conventional CD4+ T cells gated CD25-low CD127-high. Germline CDR1 and CDR2: MNHEY and SVGAGI. This CDR3 contains 11 residues. The V end lost 6 bases, the J end lost 5 bases, and 7 bases lay between the germline ends. Notes on the study in general: Omenn patients showed >80% Treg-Tconv overlap and shorter CDR3 lengths. Shannon entropy fell and Simpson indices rose in RAG-deficient patients. Omenn syndrome and CID/AS patients had roughly 100-fold fewer unique Treg TCR beta sequences, versus approximately 9.6-fold elsewhere.

The same sample was also studied in work on regulatory T cells. This second study says: The primer mix had 52 TRBV and 13 TRBJ primers. Skewed V and J usage and few unique V-J pairs marked patient repertoires, most in Tregs.

The sequence was obtained from a human donor in good health. The source material was CD4+ effector T cells sorted from blood. The gene calls are TRBV6-5 and TRBJ1-2; D not resolved. CDR3 amino acids: CASSYSYGYTF. The CDR3 DNA follows: TGTGCCAGCAGCTACAGTTATGGCTACACCTTC.